This TCR beta chain stems from a study of shared clonotypes between healthy human individuals. Clones were read by immunoSEQ multiplex PCR, and TCRdb kept only the in-frame ones, dropping some. The sample lists some 2 million clones; 90% to 95% were seen once. This receptor was taken from a man younger than 30 in good health. What was sequenced was naive CD4+ T cells sorted from blood. The subset denotes: CD45RA+ positively selected.

CDR3 sequence (DNA): TGTGCCAGCAGTGAAGCGGGGGTTCGTTCCGGGGAGCTGTTTTTT. Translated, it gives CASSEAGVRSGELFF. The gene calls are TRBV28 and TRBJ2-2, with 8 nucleotides matching TRBD2. The germline V gene encodes CDR1 MDHEN and CDR2 SYDVKM. The CDR3 contains 15 residues. V lost 5 bases and J lost 6; bases outside the gene matches: 8. The full variable domain, rest sourced from reference TRBV28 and TRBJ2-2, is DVKVTQSSRYLVKRTGEKVFLECVQDMDHENMFWYRQDPGLGLRLIYFSYDVKMKEKGDIPEGYSVSREKKERFSLILESASTNQTSMYLCASSEAGVRSGELFFGEGSRLTVL.